This paragraph covers one T cell receptor (beta chain) sequence. This sample stems from a study of blood T cell repertoires in COVID-19. Study details: Samples taken during acute and convalescent COVID-19 were collected in the United States, Italy and Spain. Nucleic acid was either cDNA or gDNA, and it came from T cells, B-cell-depleted T cells, or PBMCs.

In the study's own analysis: Using reference gene primer amplification, nucleated cell counts were estimated. Clones were read by immunoSEQ multiplex PCR, and TCRdb kept only the in-frame ones, dropping some. That table gives V, J and clone size, and the DNA gave D and trimming. This table has 250,000 to 300,000 clones, around 84% appearing once. V lost 6 bases, J lost 4 bases, and 5 bases stayed unmatched. CDR1 is SGHTA and CDR2 is FQGTGA in the germline V gene. The CDR3 spans 14 residues. The origin of this receptor is a man aged 55-75 years with acute or convalescent COVID-19. The chain links TRBV7-3 to TRBJ1-3, with TRBD1 matching 8 bases. Source material: peripheral blood. CDR3 bases: TGTGCCAGCAGTCCAGGGGGCTCAGGAAACACCATATATTTT. It yields the protein CASSPGGSGNTIYF.